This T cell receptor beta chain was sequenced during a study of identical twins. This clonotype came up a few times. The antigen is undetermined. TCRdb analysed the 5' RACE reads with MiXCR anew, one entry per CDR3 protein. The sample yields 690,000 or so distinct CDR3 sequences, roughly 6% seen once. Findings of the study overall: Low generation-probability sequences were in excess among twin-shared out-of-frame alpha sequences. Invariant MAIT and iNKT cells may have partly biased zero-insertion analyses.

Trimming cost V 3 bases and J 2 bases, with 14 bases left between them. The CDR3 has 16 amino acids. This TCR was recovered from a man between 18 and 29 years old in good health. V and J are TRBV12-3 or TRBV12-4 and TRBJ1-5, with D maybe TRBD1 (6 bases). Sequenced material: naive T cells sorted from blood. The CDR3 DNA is TGTGCCAGCAGTTTGTCTGGACAGAGAGGCAATCAGCCCCAGCATTTT. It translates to CASSLSGQRGNQPQHF.